The 20 T cell receptor beta chains below all came from one sample that was sequenced in a study of T cell responses to AZD1222 COVID-19 vaccine. Profiled with immunoSEQ multiplex PCR; TCRdb holds only in-frame clones, not every one. The sample holds 90,000 to 140,000 clones, roughly 82% seen once. The sequenced sample was peripheral blood, obtained on day 0 of AZD1222 vaccination. These TCRs come from an adult in good health.

The J gene is TRBJ2-2, the V gene TRBV5-4; D remains ambiguous. V lost 1 base and J lost 1, with 2 bases in between. CDR3 size: 13 residues. The germline V gene has CDR1 SGHNT and CDR2 YYREEE (reference sequence). The CDR3 region is CASSLMNTGELFF. The CDR3 DNA reads TGTGCCAGCAGCTTGATGAACACCGGGGAGCTGTTTTTT.

The V call is TRBV30, the J call TRBJ1-2; 8 nucleotides line up with TRBD1. Losses at the gene ends were 3 bases for V and 4 bases for J; bases not matched to a gene: 10. The CDR3 extends over 15 amino acids. CDR1 and CDR2 from the germline V gene are GTSNPN and SVGIG (reference sequence). CDR3 residues: CAWSAGQGNIYGYTF. As DNA, the CDR3 is TGTGCCTGGAGCGCCGGACAGGGAAATATCTATGGCTACACCTTC.

This rearrangement joins TRBV7-9 to TRBJ1-5; the D is unclear. The CDR3 covers 14 residues. The V and J ends lost 1 base and 3 bases respectively, with 7 bases between them. Germline CDR1 is SEHNR and CDR2 is FQNEAQ (reference sequence). CDR3 DNA: TGTGCCAGCAGCTTAGGACGGGACAATCAGCCCCAGCATTTT. This codes for CASSLGRDNQPQHF.

The chain is built from TRBV27 and TRBJ1-6; D gene ambiguous. CDR1 and CDR2 (germline): MNHEY, SMNVEV (reference sequence). V was cut by 2 bases and J by 0 bases, with 5 bases left in between. The CDR3 runs 15 residues. The CDR3 loop reads CASSLLSSYNSPLHF. The CDR3 bases are TGTGCCAGCAGTTTACTGAGCTCCTATAATTCACCCCTCCACTTT.

This sequence joins TRBV14 and TRBJ2-1; D is unclear. The V gene's germline CDR1 is SGHDN and CDR2 FVKESK. V gave up 4 bases and J gave up 0 bases, with 4 bases separating them. The CDR3 spans 13 residues. This CDR3 reads CASSPSSYNEQFF. CDR3 sequence (DNA): TGTGCCAGCAGCCCCAGCTCCTACAATGAGCAGTTCTTC.

The V gene is TRBV6-5, the J gene TRBJ1-1; D gene ambiguous. The CDR3 spans 13 residues. The germline V and J ends were trimmed by 1 base and 0 bases, with 3 bases remaining between them. Germline V CDR1 and CDR2: MNHEY, SVGAGI. The CDR3 is CASSYFLNTEAFF. The CDR3 bases are TGTGCCAGCAGTTACTTTCTGAACACTGAAGCTTTCTTT.

V usage is TRBV2 and J usage is TRBJ1-4; a possible D gene is TRBD1 (6 bases). Looked up from germline, CDR1 is SNHLY and CDR2 is FYNNEI. V lost 4 bases and J lost 7, with 16 bases in between. The CDR3 has 15 residues. The CDR3 region has the DNA TGTGCCAGCAGTGGATCCGGGACATCGAGTGAAAAACTGTTTTTT. It is translated as CASSGSGTSSEKLFF.

J is TRBJ1-1 and V is TRBV4-1, with D tentatively TRBD1 (6 bases). This CDR3 has 15 amino acids. V shed 0 bases and J shed 4 bases, with 12 bases lying between them. The germline gives CDR1 MGHRA, CDR2 YSYEKL. CDR3 nucleotide sequence: TGCGCCAGCAGCCAAGATACCGGGGGCGGCACTGAAGCTTTCTTT. Protein: CASSQDTGGGTEAFF.

The rearrangement uses TRBV7-2 and TRBJ1-5; 7 bases fit TRBD1. V lost 2 bases, J lost 2 bases, and 3 bases stayed unmatched. Germline assignment: CDR1 SGHTA and CDR2 FQGNSA. CDR3 length: 15 amino acids. CDR3 coding DNA: TGTGCCAGCAGCTTACAGGGGGGCGGCAATCAGCCCCAGCATTTT. The encoded protein is CASSLQGGGNQPQHF.

This clone was detected a few times. The genes are TRBV19 and TRBJ1-2; 7 nucleotides align to TRBD1. Trimming cost V 3 bases and J 8 bases; bases outside gene matches: 6. The CDR3 loop spans 13 amino acids. Germline V gives CDR1 LNHDA, CDR2 SQIVND (reference sequence). This chain's CDR3 is CASSMRQGGGYTF. The CDR3 DNA reads TGTGCCAGTAGTATGAGACAGGGAGGGGGCTACACCTTC.

The chain employs TRBV6-2 or TRBV6-3 and TRBJ2-1, with a tentative D call TRBD1 (6 bases). V lost 6 bases and J lost 7, with 31 bases in between. The germline CDR1 and CDR2 sequences are MNHEY and SVGEGT. This CDR3 has 19 residues. The CDR3 is CASSRLGTFSRGSPNEQFF. In nucleotides, the CDR3 is TGTGCCAGCAGCCGATTAGGGACCTTCTCTAGGGGGAGTCCTAATGAGCAGTTCTTC.

There are a few counts of this clone. V is TRBV27 and J is TRBJ2-1; D gene ambiguous. The CDR3 runs to 13 residues. In germline, CDR1 is MNHEY, CDR2 SMNVEV (reference sequence). The V end was cut by 2 bases, the J end by 2 bases, with 4 bases between. The CDR3 spells CASSLKAYNEQFF. CDR3 nucleotides: TGTGCCAGCAGTTTAAAGGCCTACAATGAGCAGTTCTTC.

This clone was seen a few times. The CDR3 DNA follows: TGTGCCAGTAGTACCTCAGGGGGCGCCGGTTCGAATACGCAGTATTTT. This sequence encodes CASSTSGGAGSNTQYF. J is TRBJ2-3 and V is TRBV19, with 8 bases aligning to TRBD1. The CDR3 contains 16 residues. Germline CDR1 and CDR2: LNHDA and SQIVND (reference sequence). V shed 4 bases and J 7 bases; nucleotides not matched to a gene: 13.

This clone was found once. Here the CDR3 reads CASSRRQGGLGYTF. CDR3 in DNA: TGTGCCAGCAGTCGGAGACAGGGGGGTTTAGGCTACACCTTC. V and J are TRBV2 and TRBJ1-2, with 9 bases fitting TRBD1. Trimming took 5 bases from V and 8 from J; bases not matched to a gene: 9. Germline CDR1 SNHLY, CDR2 FYNNEI. There are 14 residues in the CDR3.

This clone was found a few times. The chain recombines TRBV5-1 with TRBJ2-3, with TRBD1 matching 9 bases. The germline CDR1 and CDR2 sequences are SGHRS and YFSETQ. J lost 5 bases, V lost 5 bases, and 6 bases had no gene match. The CDR3 covers 14 residues. The CDR3 DNA follows: TGCGCCAGCAGGAAGGGACAGGGCCGAGATACGCAGTATTTT. Protein: CASRKGQGRDTQYF. The whole variable domain, remainder taken from reference TRBV5-1 and TRBJ2-3, is KAGVTQTPRYLIKTRGQQVTLSCSPISGHRSVSWYQQTPGQGLQFLFEYFSETQRNKGNFPGRFSGRQFSNSRSEMNVSTLELGDSALYLCASRKGQGRDTQYFGPGTRLTVL.

CDR3 in amino acids: CASSLFGGETQYF. The CDR3 DNA sequence: TGTGCCAGCAGCTTATTCGGGGGGGAGACCCAGTACTTC. The V call is TRBV7-3, the J call TRBJ2-5; TRBD2 aligns across 7 bases. This CDR3 is built from 13 residues. Per the germline V gene, CDR1 is SGHTA and CDR2 is FQGTGA. Trimming at V came to 2 bases and at J to 5 bases, leaving 2 bases not matched to a gene.

The gene calls are TRBV18 and TRBJ2-5, with TRBD2 matching over 7 bases. V was pared by 1 base and J by 4 bases, with 6 bases of the junction left unmatched. Germline CDR1 reads KGHSH; CDR2 reads LQKENI. This CDR3 has 15 residues. DNA of the CDR3: TGTGCCAGCTCACCACTGGGGGGGTTCCTAGAGACCCAGTACTTC. Translating it yields CASSPLGGFLETQYF.

The chain employs TRBV7-9 and TRBJ2-3; D may be TRBD2 (5 bases). Trimming took off 5 bases at V and 10 bases at J, with 16 bases between the two ends. The CDR3 length is 13 residues. Germline CDR1 SEHNR, CDR2 FQNEAQ (reference sequence). The CDR3 is CASSPRRESAQYF. DNA for the CDR3: TGTGCCAGCAGCCCCCGTCGGGAATCAGCGCAGTATTTT.

Details on this clone: One end of the junction is discordant with germline, which a read error may explain. The gene calls are TRBV7-9 and TRBJ2-7; D gene ambiguous. The germline V gene encodes CDR1 SEHNR and CDR2 FQNEAQ (reference sequence). The CDR3 consists of 12 residues. The CDR3 region has the DNA TGTGCCAGCAGCCGAATAATGGACGGCGACAACTTC. The encoded protein is CASSRIMDGDNF.

The CDR3 loop is CASSLAPPNEQFF. CDR3 in DNA: TGTGCCAGCAGCTTGGCCCCCCCCAATGAGCAGTTCTTC. The gene calls are TRBV5-4 and TRBJ2-1; D not resolved. Looked up from germline, CDR1 is SGHNT and CDR2 is YYREEE (reference sequence). CDR3 size: 13 residues. V lost 0 bases and J 6 bases, leaving 7 bases between the germline ends.